These 18 T cell receptor beta chains share one sample of origin, sequenced in a study of blood T cells in healthy people across ages. A second PCR, run for about 7 to 11 cycles, used a sample-barcoded 5' primer plus a J-beta primer mix. TCRdb fed the 5' RACE reads into MiXCR, producing one record per CDR3 protein. The sample lists around 900,000 distinct CDR3 sequences, around 26% occurring once. The sample taken for sequencing was blood. The receptors were sampled from an elderly woman in good health.

Only a few counts were recorded for this clonotype. The chain has TRBV6-4 and TRBJ2-3; TRBD2 is a possible D gene (5 bases). The germline gives CDR1 MRHNA, CDR2 SNTAGT. V lost 3 bases and J 1 base, leaving 17 bases between the germline ends. The CDR3 totals 17 residues. The CDR3 sequence: CASSDSGLLAGTDTQYF. Written as DNA, the CDR3 is TGTGCCAGCAGTGATTCCGGACTGCTCGCGGGCACAGATACGCAGTATTTT.

This clonotype was recorded many times. The genes are TRBV20-1 and TRBJ2-7, with 15 bases that match TRBD2. The CDR3 length is 16 residues. The ends lost 2 bases at V and 1 base at J; junction bases unmatched: 3. The germline V gene encodes CDR1 DFQATT and CDR2 SNEGSKA (reference sequence). The CDR3 reads CSARPGLAGGSYEQYF. The CDR3 DNA reads TGCAGTGCTAGACCGGGACTAGCGGGGGGATCCTACGAGCAGTACTTC.

About this clonotype: One base away lies a much larger clone, so this may be a sequencing read error. The chain couples TRBV6-1 to TRBJ2-7, with no clear D. The CDR3 has 13 amino acids. Germline V gene sequence: CDR1 MNHNS, CDR2 SASEGT. V dropped 4 bases and J dropped 7 bases, with 14 bases sitting between them. The DNA of the CDR3 is TGTGCCAGCAGTGCCATACAATGGAATGAGCAGTACTTC. As protein: CASSAIQWNEQYF.

Ten or more counts support this clonotype. The gene calls are TRBV7-9 and TRBJ2-5, with D unclear. In germline, CDR1 is SEHNR, CDR2 FQNEAQ (reference sequence). Between the trimmed V and J ends, which lost 1 base and 4 bases, there was a span of 7 bases. The CDR3 length is 13 residues. CDR3 sequence reads: CASSLVGVETQYF. Here the CDR3 DNA reads TGTGCCAGCAGCTTAGTTGGGGTAGAGACCCAGTACTTC.

The chain carries TRBV11-3 and TRBJ2-5, with D tentatively TRBD2 (6 bases). Trimming stripped 0 bases from V and 5 bases from J, with 16 bases between. The CDR3 consists of 16 residues. Per germline, CDR1 SGHNT and CDR2 YENEEA. CDR3 nucleotide sequence: TGTGCCAGCAGCTTAGATCGAGCAGGGAGGCAGGAGACCCAGTACTTC. Translating it yields CASSLDRAGRQETQYF. Variable domain in full (rest from reference TRBV11-3 and TRBJ2-5): EAGVVQSPRYKIIEKKQPVAFWCNPISGHNTLYWYLQNLGQGPELLIRYENEEAVDDSQLPKDRFSAERLKGVDSTLKIQPAELGDSAVYLCASSLDRAGRQETQYFGPGTRLLVL.

This clonotype was seen repeatedly, ten times or more. J is TRBJ2-7 and V is TRBV28, with unresolved D. V lost 5 bases and J lost 6, with 11 bases in between. Germline-derived CDR1 and CDR2 are MDHEN and SYDVKM. The CDR3 has 12 residues. Written as DNA, the CDR3 is TGTGCCAGCAGTCGTGTTCCGCGCGAGCAGTACTTC. This codes for CASSRVPREQYF.

As to this clonotype: Possible read error: a much larger clone is one base away. The V gene is TRBV7-2, the J gene TRBJ2-3; D call uncertain. Germline V CDR1 and CDR2: SGHTA, FQGNSA. The CDR3 runs to 15 residues. The DNA for the CDR3 is TGTGCCAGCAACAGACTGCAGTCCATCGGAGATGCGCAGTATTTT. Its translation: CASNRLQSIGDAQYF.

The CDR3 DNA follows: TGTGCCAGCAGTTTACGAGGTAGCGGACTCCAAGAGACCCAGTACTTC. It specifies CASSLRGSGLQETQYF. This sequence joins TRBV28 and TRBJ2-5; possibly TRBD2 for D (6 bases). Germline loops: CDR1 MDHEN, CDR2 SYDVKM. The CDR3 spans 16 residues. The V end lost 2 bases, the J end lost 1 base, and 14 bases lay between the germline ends.

This clonotype was seen only a few times. The chain has TRBV7-6 and TRBJ2-2; a possible D gene is TRBD2 (6 bases). Germline lookup yields CDR1 SGHVS and CDR2 FNYEAQ. The CDR3 has 15 residues. Trimming left V 1 base short and J 3 bases short, with 9 bases between. CDR3 in amino acids: CASSLGRGHTGELFF. Here the CDR3 DNA reads TGTGCCAGCAGCTTAGGGCGGGGACACACCGGGGAGCTGTTTTTT.

A note on this clonotype: A clone one base away is much larger, so this may be a read error. V is TRBV20-1 and J is TRBJ2-1; TRBD1 matches 7 bases. Germline loops: CDR1 DFQATT, CDR2 SNEGSKA (reference sequence). The CDR3 has 12 amino acids. CDR3 amino acids: CRARQGYNEQFF. CDR3 DNA: TGCAGGGCTAGACAGGGTTACAATGAGCAGTTCTTC.

The V gene is TRBV5-6, the J gene TRBJ1-2; D is ambiguous. Germline CDR1 and CDR2: SGHDT and YYEEEE. V was pared by 0 bases and J by 0 bases, with 12 bases between. The CDR3 is 16 residues long. CDR3 in amino acids: CASSLANTLANYGYTF. In DNA form, the CDR3 reads TGTGCCAGCAGCTTGGCCAATACACTGGCTAACTATGGCTACACCTTC.

This clonotype was counted at least ten times. The genes are TRBV18 and TRBJ2-1; 9 bases are a match to TRBD1. Trimming took 2 bases from V and 8 from J; bases not matched to a gene: 4. Germline CDR1 and CDR2: KGHSH and LQKENI. CDR3 length: 14 residues. The CDR3 sequence is CASSPAGQGDEQFF. As DNA, the CDR3 is TGTGCCAGCTCACCAGCGGGACAGGGCGATGAGCAGTTCTTC. The variable domain in full, with the rest retrieved from reference TRBV18 and TRBJ2-1, is NAGVMQNPRHLVRRRGQEARLRCSPMKGHSHVYWYRQLPEEGLKFMVYLQKENIIDESGMPKERFSAEFPKEGPSILRIQQVVRGDSAAYFCASSPAGQGDEQFFGPGTRLTVL.

This clonotype was observed at least ten times. The chain is built from TRBV4-3 and TRBJ2-3; 10 nucleotides agree with TRBD1. The ends lost 0 bases at V and 7 bases at J; junction bases unmatched: 7. There are 16 residues in the CDR3. CDR1 LGHNA and CDR2 YSLEER come from the germline V gene. CDR3 protein: CASSQEGQGMSYTQYF. The CDR3 DNA follows: TGCGCCAGCAGCCAAGAGGGACAGGGGATGAGTTATACGCAGTATTTT.

The gene calls are TRBV7-2 and TRBJ1-1; weak D call: TRBD1 (5 bases). Germline CDR1 reads SGHTA; CDR2 reads FQGNSA. This CDR3 has 16 residues. V gave up 6 bases and J gave up 1 base, with 18 bases separating them. CDR3 residues: CASRIGVIAPNTEAFF. The CDR3 DNA reads as TGTGCCAGCAGAATAGGGGTTATAGCGCCGAACACTGAAGCTTTCTTT.

The sample holds many counts of this clonotype. The chain combines TRBV6-5 with TRBJ1-6; D is perhaps TRBD1 (5 bases). V was cut by 6 bases and J by 7 bases, with 10 bases left in between. CDR1 MNHEY and CDR2 SVGAGI come from the germline V gene. The CDR3 contains 13 residues. The CDR3 coding sequence is TGTGCCAGCAGAGGAGGGGCCAATTCACCCCTCCACTTT. It specifies CASRGGANSPLHF.

In this sample, this clonotype turned up many times. J is TRBJ2-4 and V is TRBV24-1; TRBD1 aligns across 11 bases. V was clipped by 4 bases and J by 5 bases; unmatched bases: 6. This CDR3 has 16 residues. Germline lookup yields CDR1 KGHDR and CDR2 SFDVKD. CDR3: CATSEPGQGAQNIQYF. As DNA, the CDR3 is TGTGCCACCAGTGAACCCGGACAGGGGGCTCAAAACATTCAGTACTTC.

This clonotype has a count of ten or more. The chain is built from TRBV6-6 and TRBJ2-5; 9 bases line up with TRBD2. Looked up from germline, CDR1 is MNHNY and CDR2 is SVGAGI (reference sequence). Germline trimming cut 2 bases from V and 2 bases from J; bases unmatched to any gene: 6. This CDR3 comprises 16 residues. CDR3 nucleotide sequence: TGTGCCAGCAGTTACACCGCGGGGGGGGGGCAAGAGACCCAGTACTTC. Translation gives CASSYTAGGGQETQYF.

With regard to this clonotype: A read error is possible here, since a much larger clone lies one base away. The V call is TRBV18, the J call TRBJ1-5, with 10 bases that match TRBD1. This CDR3 region has 15 residues. CDR1 KGHSH and CDR2 LQKENI come from the germline V gene. V gave up 5 bases and J gave up 5 bases; unmatched junction bases: 6. The CDR3 protein is CASSTGQGSDQPQHF. DNA of the CDR3: TGTGCCAGCTCAACGGGACAGGGGAGCGATCAGCCCCAGCATTTT.